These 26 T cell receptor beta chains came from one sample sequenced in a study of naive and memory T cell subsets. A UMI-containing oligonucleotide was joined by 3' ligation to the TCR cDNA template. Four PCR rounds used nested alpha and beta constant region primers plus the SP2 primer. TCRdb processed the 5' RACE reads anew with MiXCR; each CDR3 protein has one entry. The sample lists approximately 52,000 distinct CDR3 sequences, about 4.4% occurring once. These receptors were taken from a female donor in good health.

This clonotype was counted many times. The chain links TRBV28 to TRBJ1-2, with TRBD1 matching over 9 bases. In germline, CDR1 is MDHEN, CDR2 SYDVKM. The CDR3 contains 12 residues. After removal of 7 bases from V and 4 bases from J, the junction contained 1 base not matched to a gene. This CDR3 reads CASKTGGYGYTF. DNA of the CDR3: TGTGCCAGCAAGACAGGGGGCTATGGCTACACCTTC.

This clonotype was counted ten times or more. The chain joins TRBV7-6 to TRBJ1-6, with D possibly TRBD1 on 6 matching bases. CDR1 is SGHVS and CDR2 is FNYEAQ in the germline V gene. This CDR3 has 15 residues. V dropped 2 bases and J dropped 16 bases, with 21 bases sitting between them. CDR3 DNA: TGTGCCAGCAGCTTATCAGGGGACGGGTTTCGCCCTCTCCACTTT. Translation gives CASSLSGDGFRPLHF.

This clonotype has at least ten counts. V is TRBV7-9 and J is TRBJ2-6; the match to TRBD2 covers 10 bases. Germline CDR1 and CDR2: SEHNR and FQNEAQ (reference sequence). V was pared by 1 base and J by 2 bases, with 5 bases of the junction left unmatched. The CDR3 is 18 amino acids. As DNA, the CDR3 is TGTGCCAGCAGCTTAGGCCACCTAGCGGGAGCTGGGGCCAACGTCCTGACTTTC. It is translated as CASSLGHLAGAGANVLTF.

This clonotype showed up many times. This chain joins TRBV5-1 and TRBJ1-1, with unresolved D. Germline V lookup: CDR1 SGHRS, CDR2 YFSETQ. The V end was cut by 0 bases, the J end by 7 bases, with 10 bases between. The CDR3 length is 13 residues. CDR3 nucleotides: TGCGCCAGCAGCTTGGTCGGGCGAGATGAAGCTTTCTTT. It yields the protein CASSLVGRDEAFF.

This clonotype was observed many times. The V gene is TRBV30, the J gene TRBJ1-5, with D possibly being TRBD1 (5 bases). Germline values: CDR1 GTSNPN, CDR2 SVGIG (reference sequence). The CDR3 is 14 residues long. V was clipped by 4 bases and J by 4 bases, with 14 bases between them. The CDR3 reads CAWTPGRRNQPQHF. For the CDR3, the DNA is TGTGCCTGGACTCCAGGGCGTAGGAATCAGCCCCAGCATTTT.

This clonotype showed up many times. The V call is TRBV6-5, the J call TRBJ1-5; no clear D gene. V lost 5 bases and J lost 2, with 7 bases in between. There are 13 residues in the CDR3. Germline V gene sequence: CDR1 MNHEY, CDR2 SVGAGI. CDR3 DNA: TGTGCCAGCAGTCTGATAGGCAATCAGCCCCAGCATTTT. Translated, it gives CASSLIGNQPQHF.

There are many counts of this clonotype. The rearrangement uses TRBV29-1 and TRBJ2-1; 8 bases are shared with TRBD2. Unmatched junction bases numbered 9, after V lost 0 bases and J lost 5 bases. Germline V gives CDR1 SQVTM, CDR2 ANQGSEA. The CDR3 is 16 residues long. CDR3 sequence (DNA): TGCAGCGTTGAAGATTTAAGGAGCGGGAGCAACAATGAGCAGTTCTTC. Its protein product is CSVEDLRSGSNNEQFF.

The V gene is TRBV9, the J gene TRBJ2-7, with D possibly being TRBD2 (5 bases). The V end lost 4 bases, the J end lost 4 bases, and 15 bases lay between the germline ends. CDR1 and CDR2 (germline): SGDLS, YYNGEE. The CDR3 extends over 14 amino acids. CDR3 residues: CASSRPGIGYEQYF. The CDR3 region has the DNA TGTGCCAGCAGCCGACCGGGAATCGGGTACGAGCAGTACTTC.

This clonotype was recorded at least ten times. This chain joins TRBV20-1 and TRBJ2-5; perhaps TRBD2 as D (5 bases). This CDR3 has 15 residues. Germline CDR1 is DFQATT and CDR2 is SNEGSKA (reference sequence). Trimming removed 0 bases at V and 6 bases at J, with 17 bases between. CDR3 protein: CSARDPKGSGKTQYF. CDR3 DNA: TGCAGTGCTAGAGACCCAAAAGGGAGTGGAAAGACCCAGTACTTC.

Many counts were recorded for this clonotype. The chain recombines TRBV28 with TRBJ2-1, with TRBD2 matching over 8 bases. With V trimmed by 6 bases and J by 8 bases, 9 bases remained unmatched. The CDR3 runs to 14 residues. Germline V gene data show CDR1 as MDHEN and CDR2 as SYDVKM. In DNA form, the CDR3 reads TGTGCCAGCAGCCGAGCGGGAGTAAATGATGAGCAGTTCTTC. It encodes CASSRAGVNDEQFF.

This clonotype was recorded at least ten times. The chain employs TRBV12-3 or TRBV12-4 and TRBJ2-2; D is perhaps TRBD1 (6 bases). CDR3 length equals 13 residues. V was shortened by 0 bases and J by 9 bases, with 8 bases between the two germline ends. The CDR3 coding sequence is TGTGCCAGCAGTTTAGCCACAGGGCGGGAGCTGTTTTTT. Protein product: CASSLATGRELFF.

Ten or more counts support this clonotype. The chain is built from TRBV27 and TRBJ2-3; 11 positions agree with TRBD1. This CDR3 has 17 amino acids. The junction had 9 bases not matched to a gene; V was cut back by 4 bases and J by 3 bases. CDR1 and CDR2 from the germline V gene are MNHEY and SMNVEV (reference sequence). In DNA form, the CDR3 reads TGTGCCAGCAGTTCATCCGGGACAGGGGGAGGAACAGATACGCAGTATTTT. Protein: CASSSSGTGGGTDTQYF.

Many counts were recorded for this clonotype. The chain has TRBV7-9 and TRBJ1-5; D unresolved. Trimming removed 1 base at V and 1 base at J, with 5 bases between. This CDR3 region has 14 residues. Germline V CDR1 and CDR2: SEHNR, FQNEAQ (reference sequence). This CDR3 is CASSLERSNQPQHF. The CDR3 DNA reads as TGTGCCAGCAGCTTAGAAAGGAGCAATCAGCCCCAGCATTTT. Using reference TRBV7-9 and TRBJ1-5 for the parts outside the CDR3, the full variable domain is DTGVSQNPRHKITKRGQNVTFRCDPISEHNRLYWYRQTLGQGPEFLTYFQNEAQLEKSRLLSDRFSAERPKGSFSTLEIQRTEQGDSAMYLCASSLERSNQPQHFGDGTRLSIL.

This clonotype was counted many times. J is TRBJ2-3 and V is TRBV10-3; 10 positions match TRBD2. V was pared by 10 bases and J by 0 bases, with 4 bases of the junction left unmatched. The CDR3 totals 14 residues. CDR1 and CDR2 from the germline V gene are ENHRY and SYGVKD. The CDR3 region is CATRTSGSTDTQYF. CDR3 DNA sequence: TGTGCCACCCGGACTAGCGGTAGCACAGATACGCAGTATTTT.

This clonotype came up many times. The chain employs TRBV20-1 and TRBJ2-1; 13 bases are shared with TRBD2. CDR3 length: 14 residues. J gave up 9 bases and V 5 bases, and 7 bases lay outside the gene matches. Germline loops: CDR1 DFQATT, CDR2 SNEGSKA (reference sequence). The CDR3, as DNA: TGCAGTGCTCGTGGGACTAGCGGGATTTTTGAGCAGTTCTTC. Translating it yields CSARGTSGIFEQFF.

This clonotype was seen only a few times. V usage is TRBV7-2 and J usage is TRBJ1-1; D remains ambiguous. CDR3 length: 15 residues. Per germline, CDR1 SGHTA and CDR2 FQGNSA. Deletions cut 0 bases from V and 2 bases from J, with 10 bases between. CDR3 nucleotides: TGTGCCAGCAGCTTAGCGGAAACGGTAAACACTGAAGCTTTCTTT. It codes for CASSLAETVNTEAFF.

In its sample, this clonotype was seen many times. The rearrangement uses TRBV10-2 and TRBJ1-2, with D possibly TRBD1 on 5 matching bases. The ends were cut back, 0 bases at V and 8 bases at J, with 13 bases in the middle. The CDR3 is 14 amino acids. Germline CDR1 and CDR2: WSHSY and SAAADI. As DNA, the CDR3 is TGCGCCAGCAGTGAGTCGGGAGGGGCGACCGGCTACACCTTC. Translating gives CASSESGGATGYTF.

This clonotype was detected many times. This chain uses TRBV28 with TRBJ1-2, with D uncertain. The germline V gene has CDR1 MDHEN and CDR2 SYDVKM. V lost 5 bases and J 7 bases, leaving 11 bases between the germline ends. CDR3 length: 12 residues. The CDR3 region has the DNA TGTGCCAGCAGTCTTCAATGGGGTGGCTACACCTTC. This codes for CASSLQWGGYTF.

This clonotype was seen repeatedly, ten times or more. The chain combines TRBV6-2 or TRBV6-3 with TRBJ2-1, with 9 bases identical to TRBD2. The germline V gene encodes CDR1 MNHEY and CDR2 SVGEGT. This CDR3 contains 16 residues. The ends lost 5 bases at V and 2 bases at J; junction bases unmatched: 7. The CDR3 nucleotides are TGTGCCAGCAGTACGGGACTAGCAGCGACCTACAATGAGCAGTTCTTC. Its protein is CASSTGLAATYNEQFF.

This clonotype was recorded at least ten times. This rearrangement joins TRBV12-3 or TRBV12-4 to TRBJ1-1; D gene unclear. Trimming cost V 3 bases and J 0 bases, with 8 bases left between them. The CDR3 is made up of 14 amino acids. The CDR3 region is CASSFSGMNTEAFF. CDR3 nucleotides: TGTGCCAGCAGTTTCTCGGGTATGAACACTGAAGCTTTCTTT.

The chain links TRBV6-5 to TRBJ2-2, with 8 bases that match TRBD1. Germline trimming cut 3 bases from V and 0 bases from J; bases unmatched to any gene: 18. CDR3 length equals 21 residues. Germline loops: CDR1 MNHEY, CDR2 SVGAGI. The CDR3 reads CASSYLGWDRRSGSNTGELFF. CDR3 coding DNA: TGTGCCAGCAGTTATTTGGGCTGGGACAGGCGATCGGGTTCGAACACCGGGGAGCTGTTTTTT.

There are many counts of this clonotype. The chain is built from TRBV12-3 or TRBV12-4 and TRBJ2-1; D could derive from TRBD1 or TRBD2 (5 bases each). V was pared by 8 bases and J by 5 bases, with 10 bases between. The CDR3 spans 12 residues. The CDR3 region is CASVGPNNEQFF. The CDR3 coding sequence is TGTGCCAGCGTGGGACCAAACAATGAGCAGTTCTTC.

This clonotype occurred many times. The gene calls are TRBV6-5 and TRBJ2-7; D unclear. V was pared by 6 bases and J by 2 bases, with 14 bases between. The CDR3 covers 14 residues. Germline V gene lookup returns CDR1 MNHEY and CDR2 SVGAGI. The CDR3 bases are TGTGCCAGCAGCCTAACAGAGTCGGCCTACGAGCAGTACTTC. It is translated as CASSLTESAYEQYF.

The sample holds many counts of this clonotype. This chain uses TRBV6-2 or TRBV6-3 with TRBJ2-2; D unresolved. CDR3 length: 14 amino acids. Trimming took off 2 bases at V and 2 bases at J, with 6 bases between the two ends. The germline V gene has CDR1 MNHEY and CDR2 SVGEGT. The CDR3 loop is CASSYRPNTGELFF. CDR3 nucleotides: TGTGCCAGCAGTTACAGACCCAACACCGGGGAGCTGTTTTTT.

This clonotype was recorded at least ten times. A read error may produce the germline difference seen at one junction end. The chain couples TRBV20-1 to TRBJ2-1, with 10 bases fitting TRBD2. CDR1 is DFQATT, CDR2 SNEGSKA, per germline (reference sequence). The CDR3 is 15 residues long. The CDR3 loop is CGAKKQREGYNEQFF. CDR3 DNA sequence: TGCGGTGCTAAGAAACAGCGGGAGGGATACAATGAGCAGTTCTTC.

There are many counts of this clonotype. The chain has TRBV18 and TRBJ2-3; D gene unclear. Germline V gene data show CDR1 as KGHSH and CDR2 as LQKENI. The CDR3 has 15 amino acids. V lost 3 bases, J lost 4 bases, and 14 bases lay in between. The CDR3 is CASSPALIGADTQYF. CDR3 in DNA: TGTGCCAGCTCACCGGCCCTAATTGGGGCAGATACGCAGTATTTT.